The source of this TCR beta chain is a study of T cell repertoires in cytomegalovirus infection. In its sample, this clonotype ranks as large. From germline, CDR1 is SEHNR and CDR2 FQNEAQ (reference sequence). This CDR3 region has 12 residues. Trimming pared 3 bases from V and 5 bases from J, leaving 7 bases between. TCRdb re-derived calls from the reads in MiXCR, one entry per CDR3 protein. Of a few hundred thousand distinct CDR3 sequences detected, roughly 15% appear once; the ten largest clones hold roughly 9.7%. Sequenced sample: PBMCs. The TCR was taken from a human donor in good health (CMV status not recorded). Some clones in this sample may be carry-over from other donors' samples. V is TRBV7-9 and J is TRBJ1-1; D is unresolved. The CDR3 is CASSLIGTEAFF. CDR3 coding DNA: TGTGCCAGCAGCTTGATTGGAACTGAAGCTTTCTTT.